These 29 T cell receptor beta chains came from one sample sequenced in a study of shared clonotypes between healthy human individuals. The assay was immunoSEQ multiplex PCR, and TCRdb's table has in-frame clones only and misses some. This table holds more than 1 million clones, 70% to 80% found once. The sequenced material came from memory CD4+ T cells from PBMCs. The subset: CD45RA-negative fraction. These receptor sequences come from a man between 18 and 29 years old in good health. Some clones in this sample may be carry-over from other donors' samples.

V gene TRBV27 combines with J gene TRBJ2-2; D possibly corresponds to TRBD1 (5 bases). From germline, CDR1 is MNHEY and CDR2 SMNVEV (reference sequence). This CDR3 has 15 amino acids. V was shortened by 3 bases and J by 4 bases, with 12 bases between the two germline ends. DNA of the CDR3: TGTGCCAGCAGTTTTGACAGATATTCCACCGGGGAGCTGTTTTTT. It is translated as CASSFDRYSTGELFF.

This rearrangement joins TRBV27 to TRBJ1-1; 8 bases are a match to TRBD1. V was clipped by 1 base and J by 3 bases; unmatched bases: 4. Germline CDR1 and CDR2: MNHEY and SMNVEV (reference sequence). This CDR3 comprises 15 residues. The CDR3 DNA reads as TGTGCCAGCAGTTTATGGGGGACAGGATACACTGAAGCTTTCTTT. It specifies CASSLWGTGYTEAFF.

The chain employs TRBV25-1 and TRBJ2-7, with TRBD1 matching over 8 bases. The V segment lost 5 bases and the J segment 0 bases; nucleotides outside the gene matches: 3. The CDR3 consists of 14 residues. Per the germline V gene, CDR1 is MGHDK and CDR2 is SYGVNS. This chain's CDR3 is CASSRTGISYEQYF. Here the CDR3 DNA reads TGTGCCAGCAGTAGGACAGGGATCTCCTACGAGCAGTACTTC.

The gene calls are TRBV6-5 and TRBJ2-7; D not resolved. The V gene lost 2 bases and the J gene lost 6 bases, with 11 bases spanning the gap. Germline CDR1 MNHEY, CDR2 SVGAGI. This CDR3 is 13 amino acids long. CDR3 sequence (DNA): TGTGCCAGCAGTTACGAGTTCGGGCTCGAGCAGTACTTC. Protein sequence: CASSYEFGLEQYF.

The V and J genes are TRBV2 and TRBJ1-2, with 7 nucleotides matching TRBD1. Germline lookup yields CDR1 SNHLY and CDR2 FYNNEI. V lost 8 bases and J lost 2; bases outside the gene matches: 8. This CDR3 has 14 residues. This chain's CDR3 is CASAKDRTNYGYTF. The CDR3 coding sequence is TGTGCCAGCGCTAAGGACAGGACCAACTATGGCTACACCTTC.

The chain carries TRBV6-1 and TRBJ2-5; 7 bases match TRBD1. V lost 5 bases, J lost 5 bases, and 11 bases stayed unmatched. In germline, CDR1 is MNHNS, CDR2 SASEGT. This CDR3 has 15 residues. CDR3 in amino acids: CASSQDRELGETQYF. The CDR3, as DNA: TGTGCCAGCAGTCAAGACAGGGAACTTGGGGAGACCCAGTACTTC.

This chain connects TRBV25-1 to TRBJ2-7; D possibly corresponds to TRBD1 (7 bases). Trimming took off 7 bases at V and 5 bases at J, with 9 bases between the two ends. Germline V CDR1 and CDR2: MGHDK, SYGVNS. There are 11 residues in the CDR3. The CDR3 protein is CASTRGDEQYF. The CDR3 nucleotides read TGTGCCAGCACCAGGGGGGACGAGCAGTACTTC.

The V gene is TRBV6-5, the J gene TRBJ1-3; D might be TRBD1 (5 bases). This CDR3 has 16 amino acids. Trimming stripped 2 bases from V and 0 bases from J, with 11 bases between. CDR1 and CDR2 from the germline V gene are MNHEY and SVGAGI. The CDR3 nucleotides are TGTGCCAGCAGTTACAGCAGGGAGAGCTCTGGAAACACCATATATTTT. Its translation: CASSYSRESSGNTIYF.

The chain joins TRBV7-3 to TRBJ2-6; D is uncertain. Trimming cost V 5 bases and J 0 bases, with 11 bases left between them. The CDR3 has 16 amino acids. Germline assignment: CDR1 SGHTA and CDR2 FQGTGA. DNA for the CDR3: TGTGCCAGCAGCCTTTTGGGCGTCTCTGGGGCCAACGTCCTGACTTTC. Protein sequence: CASSLLGVSGANVLTF.

Only one count was recorded for this clone. The chain joins TRBV18 to TRBJ2-5, with TRBD1 as a possible D gene (6 bases). The CDR3 runs to 15 residues. Trimming removed 1 base at V and 9 bases at J, with 18 bases between. Germline loops: CDR1 KGHSH, CDR2 LQKENI. The DNA of the CDR3 is TGTGCCAGCTCACCACGGTTAGATGATGCAGGGGCCCAGTACTTC. The encoded protein is CASSPRLDDAGAQYF. Full variable domain (outside the CDR3, taken from reference TRBV18 and TRBJ2-5): NAGVMQNPRHLVRRRGQEARLRCSPMKGHSHVYWYRQLPEEGLKFMVYLQKENIIDESGMPKERFSAEFPKEGPSILRIQQVVRGDSAAYFCASSPRLDDAGAQYFGPGTRLLVL.

The V gene is TRBV5-1, the J gene TRBJ1-1; tentatively, D is TRBD1 (6 bases). The germline gives CDR1 SGHRS, CDR2 YFSETQ. V was pared by 0 bases and J by 4 bases, with 16 bases between. The CDR3 sequence is 16 residues long. The CDR3 DNA reads as TGCGCCAGCAGCTTGGATACAGGGAGGAAGGTCACTGAAGCTTTCTTT. It specifies CASSLDTGRKVTEAFF.

This chain uses TRBV4-1 with TRBJ1-3; D is undetermined. V was clipped by 4 bases and J by 0 bases, with 10 bases between them. There are 15 residues in the CDR3. Germline CDR1 is MGHRA and CDR2 is YSYEKL. The CDR3 DNA reads TGCGCCAGCAGCCTCCAGGTACACTCTGGAAACACCATATATTTT. Its translation is CASSLQVHSGNTIYF.

In this sample, this clone turned up a few times. The J gene is TRBJ1-1, the V gene TRBV4-3; the match to TRBD1 covers 7 bases. Trimming cost V 6 bases and J 0 bases; bases outside gene matches: 10. This CDR3 has 16 amino acids. Germline assignment: CDR1 LGHNA and CDR2 YSLEER. The chain's CDR3 is CASRYGQDSMNTEAFF. In DNA, the CDR3 is TGCGCCAGCAGATACGGACAGGATAGCATGAACACTGAAGCTTTCTTT.

The chain recombines TRBV30 with TRBJ1-3; D uncertain. Germline V gene lookup returns CDR1 GTSNPN and CDR2 SVGIG (reference sequence). The CDR3 runs 14 residues. Trimming shortened V by 2 bases and J by 0 bases, and 8 bases separated the two germline ends. Written as DNA, the CDR3 is TGTGCCTGGAGTCCCTGGGCCTCTGGAAACACCATATATTTT. This gives the protein CAWSPWASGNTIYF.

This clone appeared many times. The chain employs TRBV4-1 and TRBJ2-1; TRBD1 might be the D (6 bases). The germline V and J ends were trimmed by 3 bases and 12 bases, with 24 bases remaining between them. This CDR3 is 16 amino acids long. The V gene's germline CDR1 is MGHRA and CDR2 YSYEKL. CDR3 nucleotide sequence: TGCGCCAGCAGCCAGCCCGCTCGGGACATAAAGCAGGCGCAGTTCTTC. It translates to CASSQPARDIKQAQFF.

This clone appeared a few times. The genes are TRBV5-1 and TRBJ2-2, with 7 bases identical to TRBD1. Germline CDR1 is SGHRS and CDR2 is YFSETQ. V was clipped by 0 bases and J by 5 bases; unmatched bases: 7. The CDR3 runs 16 residues. CDR3 in amino acids: CASSLVGGRRTGELFF. The DNA of the CDR3 is TGCGCCAGCAGCTTGGTAGGGGGCAGGCGGACCGGGGAGCTGTTTTTT.

V usage is TRBV30 and J usage is TRBJ1-6, with 7 bases identical to TRBD1. Per the germline V gene, CDR1 is GTSNPN and CDR2 is SVGIG (reference sequence). With 1 base clipped from V and 7 bases from J, the junction kept 10 bases outside the gene matches. The CDR3 covers 16 residues. As DNA, the CDR3 is TGTGCCTGGAGTGCCTCAATGACAGGGCGGAATTCACCCCTCCACTTT. This translates into CAWSASMTGRNSPLHF.

The DNA of the CDR3 is TGCGCCAGCAGCGTGGACACCCCCATGGATACGCAGTATTTT. It is translated as CASSVDTPMDTQYF. This rearrangement joins TRBV5-1 to TRBJ2-3, with D tentatively TRBD1 (5 bases). V lost 4 bases and J lost 6, with 15 bases in between. This CDR3 contains 14 residues. Germline V gene data show CDR1 as SGHRS and CDR2 as YFSETQ. The whole variable domain, filled in from reference TRBV5-1 and TRBJ2-3, reads KAGVTQTPRYLIKTRGQQVTLSCSPISGHRSVSWYQQTPGQGLQFLFEYFSETQRNKGNFPGRFSGRQFSNSRSEMNVSTLELGDSALYLCASSVDTPMDTQYFGPGTRLTVL.

The V and J genes are TRBV6-5 and TRBJ1-5, with D unresolved. V lost 6 bases to trimming and J lost 4 bases, with 13 bases between them. The CDR3 loop spans 14 amino acids. Germline V CDR1 and CDR2: MNHEY, SVGAGI. The CDR3 sequence is CASSAQPGNQPQHF. CDR3 sequence (DNA): TGTGCCAGCAGCGCACAGCCCGGAAATCAGCCCCAGCATTTT.

A remark on this clone: Germline and junction disagree at one end, which may indicate a read error. This chain uses TRBV7-9 with TRBJ2-1, with D unresolved. CDR3 length: 8 residues. Germline V gene data show CDR1 as SEHNR and CDR2 as FQNEAQ (reference sequence). For the CDR3, the DNA is TGTGCCAGCAGCTTAAGTATCTTC. Translation: CASSLSIF.

In this sample, this clone turned up once. Other DNA sequences in this specimen translate into the identical CDR3. The chain employs TRBV7-2 and TRBJ1-2; D remains unclear. Germline assignment: CDR1 SGHTA and CDR2 FQGNSA. This CDR3 contains 14 residues. Between the trimmed V and J ends, which lost 1 base and 1 base, there was a span of 7 bases. The CDR3, as DNA: TGTGCCAGCAGCTTAGGGGAGGGTAACTATGGCTACACCTTC. Protein sequence: CASSLGEGNYGYTF.

The rearrangement uses TRBV7-2 and TRBJ2-7, with TRBD1 matching 8 bases. The germline gives CDR1 SGHTA, CDR2 FQGNSA. V shed 6 bases, J shed 6 bases, and the junction held 7 bases outside the gene matches. CDR3 length equals 13 residues. In DNA, the CDR3 is TGTGCCAGCAGTTCAGGGGGCTTCCGCGAGCAGTACTTC. It codes for CASSSGGFREQYF. The whole variable domain, remainder taken from reference TRBV7-2 and TRBJ2-7, is GAGVSQSPSNKVTEKGKDVELRCDPISGHTALYWYRQSLGQGLEFLIYFQGNSAPDKSGLPSDRFSAERTGGSVSTLTIQRTQQEDSAVYLCASSSGGFREQYFGPGTRLTVT.

The chain's CDR3 is CASSPLGLASEQFF. CDR3 bases: TGCGCCAGCAGCCCCTTGGGTCTAGCAAGTGAGCAGTTCTTC. The chain couples TRBV4-1 to TRBJ2-1; TRBD2 is a possible D gene (5 bases). Germline V CDR1 and CDR2: MGHRA, YSYEKL. The CDR3 runs to 14 residues. V lost 4 bases to trimming and J lost 9 bases, with 16 bases between them.

This sequence joins TRBV2 and TRBJ2-1, with D possibly matching TRBD2 (5 bases). Trimming left V 5 bases short and J 7 bases short, with 21 bases between. Germline V gene lookup returns CDR1 SNHLY and CDR2 FYNNEI. The CDR3 is 16 amino acids. CDR3 DNA: TGTGCCAGCAGTTCGGACTCCCCCAGTTTAGGGAATGAGCAGTTCTTC. Protein: CASSSDSPSLGNEQFF.

The V gene is TRBV7-8, the J gene TRBJ1-5, with D perhaps TRBD1 (5 bases). The length of the CDR3 is 15 residues. Germline CDR1 and CDR2: SGHVS and FQNEAQ. Trimming left V 0 bases short and J 5 bases short, with 11 bases between. CDR3 sequence (DNA): TGTGCCAGCAGCTTAGCTGCAGGGACGCATCAGCCCCAGCATTTT. This sequence encodes CASSLAAGTHQPQHF.

This chain uses TRBV2 with TRBJ2-6; D ambiguous. CDR3 length: 14 amino acids. The V end lost 6 bases, the J end lost 4 bases, and 10 bases lay between the germline ends. Germline V lookup: CDR1 SNHLY, CDR2 FYNNEI. The CDR3 DNA follows: TGTGCCAGCAGCGCCGGTGGGGGGGCCAACGTCCTGACTTTC. Its translation is CASSAGGGANVLTF.

V is TRBV11-2 and J is TRBJ2-1; 8 nucleotides line up with TRBD2. CDR1 and CDR2 from the germline V gene are SGHAT and FQNNGV. The V segment lost 2 bases and the J segment 0 bases; nucleotides outside the gene matches: 0. The CDR3 length is 15 residues. CDR3 loop: CASSLREGSYNEQFF. CDR3 DNA: TGTGCCAGCAGCTTACGGGAGGGCTCCTACAATGAGCAGTTCTTC.

The genes are TRBV7-9 and TRBJ2-4; no definite D call. This CDR3 is built from 18 residues. From germline, CDR1 is SEHNR and CDR2 FQNEAQ (reference sequence). V was pared by 2 bases and J by 0 bases, with 17 bases between. The CDR3 reads CASSLSFTASLAKNIQYF. For the CDR3, the DNA is TGTGCCAGCAGCTTAAGTTTTACAGCATCCCTAGCCAAAAACATTCAGTACTTC.

The chain links TRBV18 to TRBJ2-5; weak D call: TRBD2 (6 bases). Germline V gene sequence: CDR1 KGHSH, CDR2 LQKENI. This CDR3 has 14 amino acids. Deletions cut 2 bases from V and 5 bases from J, with 12 bases between. In DNA form, the CDR3 reads TGTGCCAGCTCACCAATAGGGAGGAGCGAGACCCAGTACTTC. This gives the protein CASSPIGRSETQYF.